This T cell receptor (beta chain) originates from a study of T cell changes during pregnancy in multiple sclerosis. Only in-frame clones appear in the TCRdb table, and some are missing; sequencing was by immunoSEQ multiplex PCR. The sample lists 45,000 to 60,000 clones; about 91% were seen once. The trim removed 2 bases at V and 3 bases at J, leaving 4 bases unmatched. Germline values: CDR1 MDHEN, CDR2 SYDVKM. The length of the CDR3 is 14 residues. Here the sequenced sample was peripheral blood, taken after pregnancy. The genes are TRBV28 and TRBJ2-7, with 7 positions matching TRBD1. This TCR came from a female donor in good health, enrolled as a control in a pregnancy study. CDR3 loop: CASSLRGLHYEQYF. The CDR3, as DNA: TGTGCCAGCAGTTTAAGGGGGCTCCACTACGAGCAGTACTTC.